This T cell receptor (beta chain) was recovered during a study of blood T cell repertoires in COVID-19. Study details: COVID-19 samples, acute and convalescent, were from the United States, Italy and Spain.

The method was immunoSEQ multiplex PCR; TCRdb's version includes in-frame clones alone and lacks a portion of them. The sample consists of 35,000 to 45,000 clones, around nine tenths of them appearing once. Germline V gene sequence: CDR1 SGHRS, CDR2 YFSETQ. The CDR3 has 13 residues. V lost 1 base and J lost 1, with 5 bases in between. The specimen was peripheral blood. The chain is built from TRBV5-1 and TRBJ1-2; D perhaps matches TRBD1 (5 bases). The TCR was taken from a man aged 70-80 years with active COVID-19. The CDR3 nucleotides are TGCGCCAGCAGCTTGCAGGGTAACTATGGCTACACCTTC. Protein product: CASSLQGNYGYTF.